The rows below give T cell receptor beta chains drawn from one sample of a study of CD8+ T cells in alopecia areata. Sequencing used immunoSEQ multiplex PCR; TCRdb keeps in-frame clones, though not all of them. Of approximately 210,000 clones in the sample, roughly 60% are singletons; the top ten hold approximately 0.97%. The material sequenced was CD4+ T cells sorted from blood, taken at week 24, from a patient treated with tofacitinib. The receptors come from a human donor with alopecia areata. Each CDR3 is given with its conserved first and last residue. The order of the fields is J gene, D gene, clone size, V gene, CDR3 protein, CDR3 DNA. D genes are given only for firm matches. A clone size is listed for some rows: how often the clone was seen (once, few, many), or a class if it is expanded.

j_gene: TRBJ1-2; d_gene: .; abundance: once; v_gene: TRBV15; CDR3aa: CATSRDLSGSYTF; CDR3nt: TGTGCCACCAGCAGAGATCTATCGGGAAGCTACACCTTC
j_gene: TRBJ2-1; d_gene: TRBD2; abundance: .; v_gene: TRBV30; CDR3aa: CAWSSRGRGGPGNEQFF; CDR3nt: TGTGCCTGGAGTTCCCGCGGTCGCGGGGGGCCGGGCAATGAGCAGTTCTTC
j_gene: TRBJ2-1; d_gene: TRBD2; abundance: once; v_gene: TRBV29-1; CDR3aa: CSVGGLAGDPYNEQFF; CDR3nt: TGCAGCGTAGGTGGACTAGCGGGGGATCCCTACAATGAGCAGTTCTTC
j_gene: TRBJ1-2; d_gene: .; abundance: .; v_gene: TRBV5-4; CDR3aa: CASSQPGLQRGYGYTF; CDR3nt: TGTGCCAGCAGCCAACCGGGACTTCAACGGGGCTATGGCTACACCTTC
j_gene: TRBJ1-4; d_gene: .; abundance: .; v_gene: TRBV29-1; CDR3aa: CSAQTDLNEKLFF; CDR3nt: TGCAGCGCCCAGACAGACCTAAATGAAAAACTGTTTTTT
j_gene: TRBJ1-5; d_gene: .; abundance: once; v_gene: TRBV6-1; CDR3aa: CASSPTGRGQPQHF; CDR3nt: TGTGCCAGCAGTCCCACTGGAAGGGGGCAGCCCCAGCATTTT
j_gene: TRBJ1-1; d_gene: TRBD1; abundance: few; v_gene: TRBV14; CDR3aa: CASSRTGLDLFF; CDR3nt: TGTGCCAGCAGCAGGACAGGCCTCGATCTCTTCTTT
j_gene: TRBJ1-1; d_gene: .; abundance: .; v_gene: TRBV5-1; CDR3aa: CASSLEDFTEAFF; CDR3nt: TGCGCCAGCAGCCTGGAGGACTTCACTGAAGCTTTCTTT
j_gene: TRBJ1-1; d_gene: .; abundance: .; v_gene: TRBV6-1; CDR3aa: CASSHKFGAEAFF; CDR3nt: TGTGCCAGCAGTCATAAATTCGGCGCTGAAGCTTTCTTT
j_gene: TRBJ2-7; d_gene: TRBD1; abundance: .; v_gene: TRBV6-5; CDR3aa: CASSYSGTDHYEQYF; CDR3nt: TGTGCCAGCAGTTACTCCGGGACAGACCACTACGAGCAGTACTTC
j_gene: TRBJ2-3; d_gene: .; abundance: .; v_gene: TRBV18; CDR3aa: CASSLDRQTDTQYF; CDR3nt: TGTGCCAGCTCACTAGACCGACAGACAGATACGCAGTATTTT
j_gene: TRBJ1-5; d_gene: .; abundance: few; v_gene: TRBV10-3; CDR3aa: CAISDPDEGRGQPQHF; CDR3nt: TGTGCCATCAGTGACCCGGACGAGGGACGCGGTCAGCCCCAGCATTTT
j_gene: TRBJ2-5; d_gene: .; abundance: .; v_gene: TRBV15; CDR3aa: CATSGADQETQYF; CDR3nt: TGTGCCACCAGCGGAGCGGACCAAGAGACCCAGTACTTC
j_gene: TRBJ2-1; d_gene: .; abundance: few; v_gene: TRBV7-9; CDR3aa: CASSFTGIWEQFF; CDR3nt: TGTGCCAGCAGTTTCACAGGGATTTGGGAGCAGTTCTTC
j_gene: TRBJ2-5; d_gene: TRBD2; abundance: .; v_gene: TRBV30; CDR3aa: CAWRLAGSSSGPQYF; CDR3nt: TGTGCCTGGAGACTAGCGGGGTCGAGCTCCGGACCTCAGTACTTC
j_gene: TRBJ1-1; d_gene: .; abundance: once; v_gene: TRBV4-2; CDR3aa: CASSQRGDTEAFF; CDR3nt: TGTGCCAGCAGCCAGAGAGGGGACACTGAAGCTTTCTTT
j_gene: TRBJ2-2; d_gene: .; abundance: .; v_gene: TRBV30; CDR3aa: CARAGQYKNTGELFF; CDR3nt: TGTGCCCGCGCGGGCCAGTACAAAAACACCGGGGAGCTGTTTTTT
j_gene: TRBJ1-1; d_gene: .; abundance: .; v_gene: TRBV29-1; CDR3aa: CSVGARGLHTEAFF; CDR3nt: TGCAGCGTTGGGGCTCGGGGGCTCCACACTGAAGCTTTCTTT
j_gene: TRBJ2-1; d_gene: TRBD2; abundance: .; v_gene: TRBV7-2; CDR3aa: CASSPRGGSAGRNEQFF; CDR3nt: TGTGCCAGCAGCCCAAGAGGTGGATCAGCGGGGCGGAATGAGCAGTTCTTC
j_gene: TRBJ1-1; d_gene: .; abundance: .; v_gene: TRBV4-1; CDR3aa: CASSQDSQGANTEAFF; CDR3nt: TGCGCCAGCAGCCAAGATTCTCAGGGAGCGAACACTGAAGCTTTCTTT
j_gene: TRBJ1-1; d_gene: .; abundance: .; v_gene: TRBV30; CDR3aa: CAWYYQSLQLGAFF; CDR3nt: TGTGCCTGGTACTACCAAAGCCTACAACTTGGAGCTTTCTTT
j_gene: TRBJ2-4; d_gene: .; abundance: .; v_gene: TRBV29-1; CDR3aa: CSVAQGIQYF; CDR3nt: TGCAGCGTTGCACAGGGTATTCAGTACTTC
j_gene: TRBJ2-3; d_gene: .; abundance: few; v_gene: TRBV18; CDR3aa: CASSPHKRDTQYF; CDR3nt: TGTGCCAGCTCACCACATAAACGAGATACGCAGTATTTT